These 25 T cell receptor beta chains were all obtained from the same sample, sequenced in a study of monozygotic twins with inflammatory bowel disease. TCRdb re-called the 5' RACE reads and shows each CDR3 protein once, DNA omitted. This listing includes a few hundred thousand distinct CDR3 sequences. The material sequenced was blood. These receptors were collected from a human donor with ulcerative colitis or Crohn's disease, or a healthy co-twin of an affected twin (not recorded which).

The J gene is TRBJ2-3, the V gene TRBV9; TCRdb names TRBD1, which stays unverified in the absence of DNA. This CDR3 has 16 amino acids. Germline V gene lookup returns CDR1 SGDLS and CDR2 YYNGEE. This CDR3 is CASSSPGGARTDTQYF.

V gene TRBV11-2 combines with J gene TRBJ2-3; TCRdb indicates TRBD2, and absent DNA this call remains unverified. Per the germline V gene, CDR1 is SGHAT and CDR2 is FQNNGV. The CDR3 contains 16 residues. The CDR3 protein is CASSLTGTSGGDTQYF.

The genes are TRBV29-1 and TRBJ2-7; checking the TCRdb D call of TRBD1 is not possible without DNA. Looked up from germline, CDR1 is SQVTM and CDR2 is ANQGSEA. This CDR3 spans 15 amino acids. CDR3 residues: CSVVTGGKVTYEQYF.

The rearrangement links TRBV12-3 or TRBV12-4 to TRBJ2-1; TCRdb's D call of TRBD2 is untestable without DNA. This CDR3 is built from 14 residues. This chain's CDR3 is CASSFGGGAVEQFF.

The gene calls are TRBV5-1 and TRBJ2-7; checking the TCRdb D call of TRBD1 is not possible without DNA. The CDR3 totals 15 residues. CDR1 and CDR2 from the germline V gene are SGHRS and YFSETQ. The CDR3 is CASSSTGGADLEQYF.

The chain couples TRBV5-1 to TRBJ2-2; TCRdb gives TRBD1 as the D gene, but with no DNA this cannot be confirmed. The germline V gene encodes CDR1 SGHRS and CDR2 YFSETQ. The CDR3 is 16 amino acids. The CDR3 reads CASHPRGPHDTGELFF.

The V and J genes are TRBV20-1 and TRBJ2-2; TCRdb indicates TRBD1, and absent DNA this call remains unverified. This CDR3 has 14 residues. Looked up from germline, CDR1 is DFQATT and CDR2 is SNEGSKA (reference sequence). The CDR3 loop is CSARGTGSIGELFF.

The V and J genes are TRBV6-2 or TRBV6-3 and TRBJ2-2. The CDR3 is 15 amino acids. Germline V CDR1 and CDR2: MNHEY, SVGEGT. The CDR3 is CASSYVGANTGELFF.

The V gene is TRBV12-3 or TRBV12-4, the J gene TRBJ2-2; TCRdb calls TRBD1, which cannot be checked without DNA. CDR3 size: 15 residues. This chain's CDR3 is CASSQGARNTGELFF.

The chain carries TRBV27 and TRBJ1-4; TCRdb proposes TRBD1, but this gene call is untestable without DNA. The CDR3 spans 14 residues. Germline values: CDR1 MNHEY, CDR2 SMNVEV (reference sequence). CDR3 in amino acids: CASNLWPGDEKLFF.

This chain uses TRBV18 with TRBJ2-6; TCRdb's D call of TRBD2 is untestable without DNA. The germline CDR1 and CDR2 sequences are KGHSH and LQKENI. CDR3 length equals 13 residues. CDR3 amino acids: CASPGLIANVLTF.

V is TRBV5-1 and J is TRBJ2-2. There are 15 residues in the CDR3. CDR1 SGHRS and CDR2 YFSETQ come from the germline V gene. The CDR3 here is CASSFAPMGTGELFF. Looking up the rest from reference TRBV5-1 and TRBJ2-2 gives the full variable domain: KAGVTQTPRYLIKTRGQQVTLSCSPISGHRSVSWYQQTPGQGLQFLFEYFSETQRNKGNFPGRFSGRQFSNSRSEMNVSTLELGDSALYLCASSFAPMGTGELFFGEGSRLTVL.

CDR3 region: CASSQDLLETQYF. V and J are TRBV3-1 and TRBJ2-5. This CDR3 comprises 13 residues. Germline V gene data show CDR1 as LGHDT and CDR2 as YNNKEL (reference sequence).

This chain links TRBV12-3 or TRBV12-4 with TRBJ2-1; TCRdb names TRBD2, which stays unverified in the absence of DNA. The CDR3 consists of 17 residues. CDR3 sequence reads: CASSSPLAGGYYNEQFF.

This sequence joins TRBV5-1 and TRBJ2-1; TCRdb calls TRBD2, which cannot be checked without DNA. This CDR3 contains 16 residues. Germline V CDR1 and CDR2: SGHRS, YFSETQ. The CDR3: CASSLRDYPSYNEQFF.

The chain has TRBV4-3 and TRBJ2-5; the TCRdb D gene call, TRBD1, has no DNA to confirm it. The CDR3 length is 15 residues. CDR1 LGHNA and CDR2 YSLEER come from the germline V gene. Here the CDR3 reads CASSQAPGQGETQYF.

The chain recombines TRBV6-5 with TRBJ2-7; TCRdb proposes TRBD1, but this gene call is untestable without DNA. Germline loops: CDR1 MNHEY, CDR2 SVGAGI. This CDR3 is built from 14 residues. The CDR3 reads CASSYGTGVHEQYF.

The chain couples TRBV10-3 to TRBJ2-1; the D call from TCRdb, TRBD1, cannot be confirmed without DNA. This CDR3 has 13 amino acids. CDR1 and CDR2 from the germline V gene are ENHRY and SYGVKD. The chain's CDR3 is CAIGPPIKAEQFF.

The rearrangement links TRBV27 to TRBJ1-5; there is no DNA to check the TCRdb D call of TRBD1. Germline-derived CDR1 and CDR2 are MNHEY and SMNVEV (reference sequence). There are 16 residues in the CDR3. The CDR3 sequence: CASSLLGQGFNQPQHF.

The J gene is TRBJ1-2, the V gene TRBV7-3; TCRdb picks TRBD1, but there is no DNA to check that call. Germline V gene sequence: CDR1 SGHTA, CDR2 FQGTGA. The CDR3 is made up of 15 amino acids. CDR3 region: CASSPGGQANYGYTF.

J is TRBJ2-1 and V is TRBV20-1; there is no DNA to check the TCRdb D call of TRBD2. The CDR3 contains 15 residues. Germline V gene lookup returns CDR1 DFQATT and CDR2 SNEGSKA (reference sequence). This chain's CDR3 is CSASISGGNNNEQFF.

The chain carries TRBV5-5 and TRBJ2-3; TCRdb calls TRBD2, which cannot be checked without DNA. This CDR3 has 15 residues. CDR1 is SGHKS, CDR2 YYEKEE, per germline (reference sequence). The CDR3 sequence is CASSLTSGGRDTQYF.

The chain joins TRBV28 to TRBJ1-4; the D call from TCRdb, TRBD1, cannot be confirmed without DNA. Germline CDR1 and CDR2: MDHEN and SYDVKM. The CDR3 covers 16 residues. CDR3 residues: CASRFSGTGVFEKLFF.

This chain links TRBV4-2 with TRBJ2-1; TCRdb outputs TRBD1, but without DNA this stays unchecked. Germline assignment: CDR1 LGHNA and CDR2 YNFKEQ. The CDR3 has 16 amino acids. The CDR3 reads CASSPPGTGSSNEQFF.

The chain has TRBV12-5 and TRBJ2-3. Germline V gives CDR1 LGHNT, CDR2 FRNRAP. There are 15 residues in the CDR3. CDR3 sequence: CASGLHPSGTDTQYF.